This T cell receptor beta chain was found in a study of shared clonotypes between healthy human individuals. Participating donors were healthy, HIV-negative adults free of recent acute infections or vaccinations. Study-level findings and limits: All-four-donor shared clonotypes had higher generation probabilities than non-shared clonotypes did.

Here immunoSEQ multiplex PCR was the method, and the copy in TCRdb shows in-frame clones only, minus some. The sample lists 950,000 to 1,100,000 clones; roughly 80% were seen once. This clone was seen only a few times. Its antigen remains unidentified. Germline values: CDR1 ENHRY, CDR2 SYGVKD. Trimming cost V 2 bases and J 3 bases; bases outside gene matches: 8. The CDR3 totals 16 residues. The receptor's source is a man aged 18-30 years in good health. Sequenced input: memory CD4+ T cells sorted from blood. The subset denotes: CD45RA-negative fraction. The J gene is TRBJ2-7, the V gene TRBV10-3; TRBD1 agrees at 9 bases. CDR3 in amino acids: CAISETPGTGIYEQYF. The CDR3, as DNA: TGTGCCATCAGTGAGACCCCCGGGACAGGGATCTACGAGCAGTACTTC.